This T cell receptor beta chain came from a study of shared clonotypes between healthy human individuals. Looking at the study overall: Three plates each covered CD4 naive and memory; CD8 naive two, CD8 memory one.

Overall study findings and caveats: At large depth, rarefaction still showed sorted-subset sequencing to be incomplete.

In the original workflow: As immunoSEQ supplied junction-only sequences (without quality scores), filtering differed. This table comes from immunoSEQ multiplex PCR, and its TCRdb copy is limited to in-frame clones, with some not included. The V and J calls and clone size come from that table; D and trimming were worked out from the DNA. The sample lists about 2 million clones, about 95% occurring once. The naive CD8 subset, CD45RO-negative cells positively selected for CCR7, excluded terminally differentiated effector memory CD45RA+ cells. Worth noting for this clone: The antigen is unknown.

V was shortened by 5 bases and J by 6 bases, with 22 bases between the two germline ends. This CDR3 region has 16 residues. CDR1 and CDR2 from the germline V gene are GTSNPN and SVGIG (reference sequence). Input material: naive CD8+ T cells sorted from blood. The receptor was derived from a man aged 18 to 30 in good health. The chain has TRBV30 and TRBJ2-2; D is tentatively TRBD1 or TRBD2 (5 bases each). Here the CDR3 DNA reads TGTGCCTGGGCGGGTATAGGGGCGCCTGGTTCCGGGGAGCTGTTTTTT. Translation: CAWAGIGAPGSGELFF.